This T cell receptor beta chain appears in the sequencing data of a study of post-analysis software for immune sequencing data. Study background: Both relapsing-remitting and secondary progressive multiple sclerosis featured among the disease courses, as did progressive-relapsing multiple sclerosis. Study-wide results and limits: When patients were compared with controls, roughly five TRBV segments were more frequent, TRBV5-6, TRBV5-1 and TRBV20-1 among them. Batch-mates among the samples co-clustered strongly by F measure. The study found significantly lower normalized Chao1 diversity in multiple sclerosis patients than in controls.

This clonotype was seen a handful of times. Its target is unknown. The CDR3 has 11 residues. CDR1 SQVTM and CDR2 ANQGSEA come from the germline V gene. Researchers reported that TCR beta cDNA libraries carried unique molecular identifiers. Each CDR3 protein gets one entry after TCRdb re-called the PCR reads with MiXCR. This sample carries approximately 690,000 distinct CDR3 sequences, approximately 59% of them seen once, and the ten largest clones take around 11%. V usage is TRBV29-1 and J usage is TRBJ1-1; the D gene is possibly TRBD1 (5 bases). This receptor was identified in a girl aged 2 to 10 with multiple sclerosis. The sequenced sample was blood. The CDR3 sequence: CSMAARGEAFF. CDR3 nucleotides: TGCAGTATGGCGGCGAGGGGTGAAGCTTTCTTT.